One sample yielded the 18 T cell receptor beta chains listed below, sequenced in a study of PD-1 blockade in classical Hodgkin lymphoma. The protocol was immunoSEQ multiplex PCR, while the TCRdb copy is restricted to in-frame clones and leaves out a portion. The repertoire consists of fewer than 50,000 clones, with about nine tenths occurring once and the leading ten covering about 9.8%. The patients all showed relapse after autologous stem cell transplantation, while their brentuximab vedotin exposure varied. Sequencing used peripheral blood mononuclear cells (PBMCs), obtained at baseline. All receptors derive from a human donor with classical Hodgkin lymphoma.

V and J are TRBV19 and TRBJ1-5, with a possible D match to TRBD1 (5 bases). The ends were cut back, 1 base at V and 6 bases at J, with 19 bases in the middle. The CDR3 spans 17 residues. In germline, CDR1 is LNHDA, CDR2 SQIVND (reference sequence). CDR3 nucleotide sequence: TGTGCCAGTAGTATAGGACAGACAACCGGGCCAGGTCAGCCCCAGCATTTT. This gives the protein CASSIGQTTGPGQPQHF.

The CDR3 loop reads CASSLRESGNTIYF. DNA of the CDR3: TGTGCCAGCAGTTTACGAGAATCTGGAAACACCATATATTTT. The rearrangement links TRBV6-5 to TRBJ1-3, with D hard to call. Trimming shortened V by 4 bases and J by 1 base, and 8 bases separated the two germline ends. Germline lookup yields CDR1 MNHEY and CDR2 SVGAGI. CDR3 length equals 14 residues.

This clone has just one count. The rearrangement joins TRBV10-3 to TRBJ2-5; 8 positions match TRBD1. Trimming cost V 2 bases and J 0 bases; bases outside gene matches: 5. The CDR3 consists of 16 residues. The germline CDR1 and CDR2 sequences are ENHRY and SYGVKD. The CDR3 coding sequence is TGTGCCATCAGTGAGGGGACAGGAGGACACCAAGAGACCCAGTACTTC. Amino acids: CAISEGTGGHQETQYF.

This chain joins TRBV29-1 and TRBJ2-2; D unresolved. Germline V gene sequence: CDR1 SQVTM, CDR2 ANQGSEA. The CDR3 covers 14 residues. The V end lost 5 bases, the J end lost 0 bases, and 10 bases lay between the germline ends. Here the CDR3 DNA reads TGCAGCGTTAGCCGGGTCTCGAACACCGGGGAGCTGTTTTTT. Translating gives CSVSRVSNTGELFF.

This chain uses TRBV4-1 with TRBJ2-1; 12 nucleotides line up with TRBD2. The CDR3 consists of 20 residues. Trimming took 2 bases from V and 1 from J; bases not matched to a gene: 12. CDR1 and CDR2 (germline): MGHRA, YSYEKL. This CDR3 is CASSQPKTSGRLGSYNEQFF. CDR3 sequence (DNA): TGCGCCAGCAGCCAACCTAAGACTAGCGGGAGATTAGGTTCCTACAATGAGCAGTTCTTC.

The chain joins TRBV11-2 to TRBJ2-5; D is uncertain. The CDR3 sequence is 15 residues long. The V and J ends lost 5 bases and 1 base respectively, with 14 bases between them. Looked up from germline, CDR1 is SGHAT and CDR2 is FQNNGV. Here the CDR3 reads CASSLGWRLQETQYF. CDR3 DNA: TGTGCCAGCAGCCTGGGATGGCGGCTCCAAGAGACCCAGTACTTC. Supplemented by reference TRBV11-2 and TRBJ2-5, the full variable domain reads EAGVAQSPRYKIIEKRQSVAFWCNPISGHATLYWYQQILGQGPKLLIQFQNNGVVDDSQLPKDRFSAERLKGVDSTLKIQPAKLEDSAVYLCASSLGWRLQETQYFGPGTRLLVL.

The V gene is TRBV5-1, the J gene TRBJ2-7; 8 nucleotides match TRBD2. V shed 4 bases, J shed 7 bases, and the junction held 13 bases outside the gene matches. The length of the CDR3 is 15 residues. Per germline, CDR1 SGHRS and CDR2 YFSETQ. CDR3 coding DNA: TGCGCCAGCAGCAGAAAGCCAGCGGGAGTATGGGAGCAGTACTTC. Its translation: CASSRKPAGVWEQYF.

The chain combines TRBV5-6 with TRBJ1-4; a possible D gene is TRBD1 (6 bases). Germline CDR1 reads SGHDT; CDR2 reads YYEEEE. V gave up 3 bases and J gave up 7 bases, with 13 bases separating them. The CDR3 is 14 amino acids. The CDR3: CASSWGAGFEKLFF. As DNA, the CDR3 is TGTGCCAGCAGCTGGGGGGCGGGTTTTGAAAAACTGTTTTTT.

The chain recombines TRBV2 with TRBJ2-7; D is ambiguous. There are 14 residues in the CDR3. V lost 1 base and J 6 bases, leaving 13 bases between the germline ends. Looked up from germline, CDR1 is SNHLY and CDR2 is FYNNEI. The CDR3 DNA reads TGTGCCAGCAGTGAAGATCGGGCCTGGGGCGAGCAGTACTTC. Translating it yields CASSEDRAWGEQYF.

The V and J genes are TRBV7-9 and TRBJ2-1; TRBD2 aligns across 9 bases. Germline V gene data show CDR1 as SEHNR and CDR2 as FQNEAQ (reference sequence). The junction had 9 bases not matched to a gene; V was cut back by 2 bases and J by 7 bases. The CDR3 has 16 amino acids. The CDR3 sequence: CASSLLGGGGRNEQFF. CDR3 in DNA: TGTGCCAGCAGCTTATTGGGCGGGGGGGGCCGGAATGAGCAGTTCTTC.

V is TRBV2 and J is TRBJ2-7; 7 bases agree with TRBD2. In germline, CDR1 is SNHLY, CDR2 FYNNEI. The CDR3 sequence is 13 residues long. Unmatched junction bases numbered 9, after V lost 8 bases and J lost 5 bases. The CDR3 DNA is TGTGCCAGCGGGAGGGGCAGTTCCCACGAGCAGTACTTC. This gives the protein CASGRGSSHEQYF.

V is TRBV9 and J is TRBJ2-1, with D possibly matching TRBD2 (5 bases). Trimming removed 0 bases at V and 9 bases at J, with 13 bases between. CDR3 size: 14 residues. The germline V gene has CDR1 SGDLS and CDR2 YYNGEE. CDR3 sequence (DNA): TGTGCCAGCAGCGTAGTGGGTAGCGTGAGTGAGCAGTTCTTC. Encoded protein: CASSVVGSVSEQFF. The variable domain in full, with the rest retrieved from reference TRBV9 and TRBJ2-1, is DSGVTQTPKHLITATGQRVTLRCSPRSGDLSVYWYQQSLDQGLQFLIQYYNGEERAKGNILERFSAQQFPDLHSELNLSSLELGDSALYFCASSVVGSVSEQFFGPGTRLTVL.

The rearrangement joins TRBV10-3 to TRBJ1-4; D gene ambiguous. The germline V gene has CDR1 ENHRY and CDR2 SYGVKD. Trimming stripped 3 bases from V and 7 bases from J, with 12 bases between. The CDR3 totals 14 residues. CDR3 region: CAISEGLGSEKLFF. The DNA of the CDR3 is TGTGCCATCAGTGAAGGACTTGGGAGTGAAAAACTGTTTTTT.

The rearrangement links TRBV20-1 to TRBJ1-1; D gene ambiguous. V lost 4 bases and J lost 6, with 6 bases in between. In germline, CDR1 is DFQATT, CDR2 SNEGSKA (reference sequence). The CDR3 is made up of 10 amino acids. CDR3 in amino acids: CSAMGPEAFF. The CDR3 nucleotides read TGCAGTGCTATGGGTCCTGAAGCTTTCTTT.

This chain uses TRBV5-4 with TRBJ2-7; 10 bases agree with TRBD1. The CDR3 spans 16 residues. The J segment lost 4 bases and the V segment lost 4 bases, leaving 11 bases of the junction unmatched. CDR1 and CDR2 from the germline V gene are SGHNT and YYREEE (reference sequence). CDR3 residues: CASSPGGGQGRYEQYF. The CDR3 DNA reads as TGTGCCAGCAGCCCCGGGGGGGGACAGGGGCGGTACGAGCAGTACTTC.

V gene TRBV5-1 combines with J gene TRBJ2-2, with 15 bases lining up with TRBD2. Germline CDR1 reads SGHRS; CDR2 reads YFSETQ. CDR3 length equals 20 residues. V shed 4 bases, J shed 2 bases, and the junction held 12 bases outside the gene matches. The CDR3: CASSRPGLAGGLLNTGELFF. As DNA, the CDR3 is TGCGCCAGCAGCAGACCGGGACTAGCGGGGGGACTCCTTAACACCGGGGAGCTGTTTTTT.

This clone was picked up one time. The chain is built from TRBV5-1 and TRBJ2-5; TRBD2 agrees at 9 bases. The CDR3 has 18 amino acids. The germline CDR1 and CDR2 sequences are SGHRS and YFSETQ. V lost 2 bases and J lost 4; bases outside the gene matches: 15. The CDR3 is CASSFRTRGGGFGETQYF. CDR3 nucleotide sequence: TGCGCCAGCAGCTTTAGGACTCGCGGGGGGGGTTTCGGAGAGACCCAGTACTTC. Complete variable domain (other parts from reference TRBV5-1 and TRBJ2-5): KAGVTQTPRYLIKTRGQQVTLSCSPISGHRSVSWYQQTPGQGLQFLFEYFSETQRNKGNFPGRFSGRQFSNSRSEMNVSTLELGDSALYLCASSFRTRGGGFGETQYFGPGTRLLVL.

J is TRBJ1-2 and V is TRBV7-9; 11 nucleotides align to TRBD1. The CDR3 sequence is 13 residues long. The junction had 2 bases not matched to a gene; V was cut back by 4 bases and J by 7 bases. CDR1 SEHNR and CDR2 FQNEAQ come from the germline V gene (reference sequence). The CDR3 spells CASSSGQGVGYTF. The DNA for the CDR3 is TGTGCCAGCAGCTCGGGACAGGGGGTTGGCTACACCTTC. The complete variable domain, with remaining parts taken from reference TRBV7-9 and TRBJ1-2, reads DTGVSQNPRHKITKRGQNVTFRCDPISEHNRLYWYRQTLGQGPEFLTYFQNEAQLEKSRLLSDRFSAERPKGSFSTLEIQRTEQGDSAMYLCASSSGQGVGYTFGSGTRLTVV.